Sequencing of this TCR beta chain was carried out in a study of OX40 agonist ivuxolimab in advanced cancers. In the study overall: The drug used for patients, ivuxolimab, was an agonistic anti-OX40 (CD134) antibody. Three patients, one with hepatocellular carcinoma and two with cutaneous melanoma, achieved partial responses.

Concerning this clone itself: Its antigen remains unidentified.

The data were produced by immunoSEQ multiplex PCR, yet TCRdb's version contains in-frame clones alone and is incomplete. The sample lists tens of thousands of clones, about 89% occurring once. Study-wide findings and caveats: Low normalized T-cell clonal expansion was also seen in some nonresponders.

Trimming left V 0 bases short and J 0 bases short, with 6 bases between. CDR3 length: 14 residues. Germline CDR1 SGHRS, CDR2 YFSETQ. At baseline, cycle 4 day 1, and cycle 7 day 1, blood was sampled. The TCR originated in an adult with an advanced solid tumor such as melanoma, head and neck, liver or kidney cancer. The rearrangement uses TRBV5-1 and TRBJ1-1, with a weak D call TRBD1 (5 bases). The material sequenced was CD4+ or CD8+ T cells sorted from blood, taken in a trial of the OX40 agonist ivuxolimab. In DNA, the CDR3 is TGCGCCAGCAGCTTGGGGGGCGTGAACACTGAAGCTTTCTTT. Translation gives CASSLGGVNTEAFF.